The entry that follows covers one T cell receptor beta chain sequence. The antigen remains undetermined. The data originate from a study of cytomegalovirus exposure and HLA in healthy donors. Looking at the study overall: In terms of ancestry, the Caucasian-associated cluster contained roughly 81% of the roughly 400 genotyped donors.

Trimming removed 5 bases from V and 4 bases from J; junction bases left unmatched: 8. The CDR3 has 15 residues. CDR1 is SGHDT and CDR2 is YYEEEE in the germline V gene. General study points: A later analysis found common viral pathogens apparently linked to several of the most significant clusters.

The primer mix had 60 Vbeta and 13 Jbeta primers. Sequencing was performed with immunoSEQ multiplex PCR; in TCRdb, only in-frame clones are kept and a portion is missing. The repertoire holds about 100,000 clones, with 70% to 80% as singletons. Input material: PBMCs. This TCR was recovered from a female donor in good health and CMV-seropositive. The chain recombines TRBV5-6 with TRBJ2-1; 8 bases map to TRBD2. The CDR3 sequence: CASRGLGGRYNEQFF. CDR3 nucleotides: TGTGCCAGCAGAGGACTGGGCGGGAGGTACAATGAGCAGTTCTTC.